The 29 T cell receptor beta chains listed next were all sequenced from one sample in a study of tumor and adjacent non-tumor tissue in lung cancer. Three rounds of nested PCR, following a modified ARM-PCR protocol, produced the TCRbeta library. TCRdb re-derived calls from the multiplex PCR reads in MiXCR, one entry per CDR3 protein. Among around 99,000 distinct CDR3 sequences listed, 50% to 70% were seen once. No cell sorting was done before RNA was extracted from the tissue. This non-tumor lung sample came from over 3 cm beyond the tumor edge. Sequencing used distant non-tumor lung tissue. These receptors all come from a man in his 60s with non-small cell lung cancer.

About this clonotype itself: Because it lacks the conserved phenylalanine or tryptophan at the end, this CDR3 is likely a read error. V is TRBV5-1 and J is TRBJ2-1; 8 bases are a match to TRBD1. With 6 bases clipped from V and 6 bases from J, the junction kept 11 bases outside the gene matches. The CDR3 is 15 residues long. Germline V gene lookup returns CDR1 SGHRS and CDR2 YFSETQ. The CDR3, as DNA: TGCGCCAGCAACCTCGGACAGGGCACCGGCAATGAGCAGTTCTTA. Its translation: CASNLGQGTGNEQFL.

On this clonotype: This may come from a read error, since a much larger clone is one base off. The chain recombines TRBV20-1 with TRBJ1-1, with 8 bases matching TRBD1. The CDR3 runs 11 residues. Germline CDR1 and CDR2: DFQATT and SNEGSKA (reference sequence). With V trimmed by 2 bases and J by 8 bases, 1 base remained unmatched. CDR3 DNA: TGCAGTGCTAGATCAGGGGGCGAAGCTTTCTTT. Amino acids: CSARSGGEAFF.

This clonotype appeared many times. The V call is TRBV7-9, the J call TRBJ2-7; 9 bases are shared with TRBD1. Losses at the gene ends were 5 bases for V and 9 bases for J; bases not matched to a gene: 5. The V gene's germline CDR1 is SEHNR and CDR2 FQNEAQ (reference sequence). This CDR3 is 12 amino acids long. Written as DNA, the CDR3 is TGTGCCAGCAGCGCGGACAGGGGAACGCAGTACTTC. This gives the protein CASSADRGTQYF.

This clonotype was detected a few times. This chain links TRBV6-1 with TRBJ1-3; unclear D gene. The CDR3 extends over 15 amino acids. Trimming cost V 7 bases and J 0 bases, with 13 bases left between them. Germline CDR1 MNHNS, CDR2 SASEGT. Here the CDR3 DNA reads TGTGCCAGCACGAGGGCTGTAAACTCTGGAAACACCATATATTTT. Translation: CASTRAVNSGNTIYF.

This clonotype has a handful of counts. J is TRBJ2-3 and V is TRBV30; D gene uncertain. V was clipped by 7 bases and J by 1 base, with 9 bases between them. The CDR3 contains 12 residues. Germline V gene sequence: CDR1 GTSNPN, CDR2 SVGIG (reference sequence). CDR3 loop: CAFSIGTDTQYF. CDR3 in DNA: TGTGCCTTTAGTATAGGCACAGATACGCAGTATTTT.

This clonotype has a handful of counts. This clone may be a read error of a much larger clone one base away. V usage is TRBV6-4 and J usage is TRBJ2-1; tentatively, D is TRBD1 (6 bases). Germline-derived CDR1 and CDR2 are MRHNA and SNTAGT. The length of the CDR3 is 15 residues. The CDR3 sequence is CASSDSGGAFGEQSF. In DNA form, the CDR3 reads TGTGCCAGCAGTGACTCTGGGGGCGCGTTTGGTGAGCAGTCCTTC.

Turning to this clonotype: A much more abundant neighbour one base away suggests this may be a read error. The chain recombines TRBV6-5 with TRBJ1-3; D unresolved. In germline, CDR1 is MNHEY, CDR2 SVGAGI. The CDR3 sequence is 17 residues long. The CDR3 sequence is CVSMSFGSYTSGNTIYF. Here the CDR3 DNA reads TGTGTCAGCATGTCGTTTGGTTCCTATACCTCTGGAAACACCATATATTTT.

This clonotype came up a few times. A much larger clone differs from this one at a single base, so this may be a read error. The chain carries TRBV12-3 or TRBV12-4 and TRBJ1-1, with 7 nucleotides matching TRBD1. This CDR3 is 15 amino acids long. J gave up 5 bases and V 10 bases, and 16 bases lay outside the gene matches. The DNA for the CDR3 is TGTGCCAACAGGCACGACAGGGTCCAGGGAACTGAAGCTTTCTTT. Translation: CANRHDRVQGTEAFF.

In its sample, this clonotype is medium-sized (0.01 to 0.1%). This chain connects TRBV11-2 to TRBJ1-4, with D unclear. Looked up from germline, CDR1 is SGHAT and CDR2 is FQNNGV. The CDR3 runs 13 residues. V shed 5 bases and J shed 7 bases, with 11 bases lying between them. CDR3 protein: CASSLTNSEKLFF. The CDR3 nucleotides read TGTGCCAGCAGCCTTACAAACAGTGAAAAACTGTTTTTT.

Concerning this clonotype itself: This may be a read error, as it is one base from a much larger clone. The rearrangement links TRBV20-1 to TRBJ1-1; D uncertain. This CDR3 comprises 12 residues. V was pared by 3 bases and J by 0 bases, with 5 bases between. CDR1 is DFQATT and CDR2 is SNEGSKA in the germline V gene (reference sequence). The CDR3 loop reads CSASLVNTEAFF. For the CDR3, the DNA is TGCAGTGCTAGCCTAGTGAACACTGAAGCTTTCTTT.

This sequence joins TRBV6-2 or TRBV6-3 and TRBJ1-2; D is unresolved. Germline CDR1 and CDR2: MNHEY and SVGEGT. V was shortened by 3 bases and J by 6 bases, with 11 bases between the two germline ends. This CDR3 is built from 13 residues. CDR3 in DNA: TGTGCCAGCAGTTATGAGATTTGGGATGGCTACACCTTC. Translating it yields CASSYEIWDGYTF.

This clonotype was picked up a small number of times. Likely a read error: the CDR3 ends without its conserved phenylalanine or tryptophan. This chain links TRBV25-1 with TRBJ2-5, with 7 positions matching TRBD1. Trimming took 0 bases from V and 2 from J; bases not matched to a gene: 3. CDR1 and CDR2 (germline): MGHDK, SYGVNS. CDR3 length: 15 residues. The DNA for the CDR3 is TGTGCCAGCAGTGAATATTTGACAGGGCAAGAGACCCAGTACCTC. Its protein is CASSEYLTGQETQYL.

This clonotype was seen many times. The chain combines TRBV28 with TRBJ2-7; D might be TRBD2 (6 bases). Germline lookup yields CDR1 MDHEN and CDR2 SYDVKM. The CDR3 totals 15 residues. V gave up 1 base and J gave up 3 bases, with 13 bases separating them. CDR3 in DNA: TGTGCCAGCAGTTTATACGCCAGCGGGCGCTACGAGCAGTACTTC. It is translated as CASSLYASGRYEQYF.

This clonotype was picked up one time. A clone one base away is much larger, so this may be a read error. The CDR3 is CASSPDRNQTQHF. The CDR3 DNA reads TGTGCCAGCAGCCCAGACAGGAATCAGACCCAGCATTTT. The chain has TRBV5-4 and TRBJ1-5, with D perhaps matching TRBD1 (6 bases). This CDR3 contains 13 residues. Germline V gene sequence: CDR1 SGHNT, CDR2 YYREEE (reference sequence). The whole variable domain, filled in from reference TRBV5-4 and TRBJ1-5, reads ETGVTQSPTHLIKTRGQQVTLRCSSQSGHNTVSWYQQALGQGPQFIFQYYREEENGRGNFPPRFSGLQFPNYSSELNVNALELDDSALYLCASSPDRNQTQHFGDGTRLSIL.

V and J are TRBV11-3 and TRBJ2-1; TRBD1 aligns across 8 bases. The CDR3 runs to 16 residues. Germline V gene lookup returns CDR1 SGHNT and CDR2 YENEEA. The V and J ends lost 5 bases and 0 bases, in that order; junction bases with no gene match: 6. CDR3 coding DNA: TGTGCCAGCAGCGTTCGACAGGGGAGCTCCTACAATGAGCAGTTCTTC. Translation: CASSVRQGSSYNEQFF. Full variable domain (remainder filled in from reference TRBV11-3 and TRBJ2-1): EAGVVQSPRYKIIEKKQPVAFWCNPISGHNTLYWYLQNLGQGPELLIRYENEEAVDDSQLPKDRFSAERLKGVDSTLKIQPAELGDSAVYLCASSVRQGSSYNEQFFGPGTRLTVL.

This clonotype was observed a few times. This CDR3 fails to terminate in the conserved phenylalanine or tryptophan, so it likely reflects a read error. It is unclear where the CDR3 begins or ends on the DNA, so no DNA is shown, and the CDR3 is as TCRdb lists it. The chain recombines TRBV11-3 with TRBJ2-1; the listed D gene, TRBD1, was not tested against the DNA. Both ends counted, the CDR3 spans 16 residues. The germline V gene encodes CDR1 SGHNT and CDR2 YENEEA. CDR3 amino acids: CASSSYSGAGDNERFL.

The sample holds many counts of this clonotype. The V and J genes are TRBV20-1 and TRBJ2-5; no clear D gene. The CDR3 runs 13 residues. Germline CDR1 reads DFQATT; CDR2 reads SNEGSKA (reference sequence). V lost 5 bases, J lost 0 bases, and 10 bases lay in between. The CDR3 nucleotides read TGCAGTGCTGTGATGACGTACCAAGAGACCCAGTACTTC. Its translation: CSAVMTYQETQYF.

This clonotype has more than one count but fewer than ten. CDR3 residues: CSAGGGLGREKLFF. In DNA, the CDR3 is TGCAGTGCCGGCGGAGGACTCGGGCGGGAAAAACTGTTTTTT. The rearrangement links TRBV20-1 to TRBJ1-4; D not resolved. The CDR3 runs 14 residues. The germline CDR1 and CDR2 sequences are DFQATT and SNEGSKA (reference sequence). Trimming cost V 6 bases and J 8 bases, with 19 bases left between them.

For this clonotype: A clone one base away is much larger, so this may be a read error. The chain joins TRBV5-6 to TRBJ2-7, with no clear D. Germline assignment: CDR1 SGHDT and CDR2 YYEEEE. This CDR3 region has 12 residues. The ends were cut back, 1 base at V and 6 bases at J, with 8 bases in the middle. CDR3 residues: CASSLRVGEQYF. Written as DNA, the CDR3 is TGTGCCAGCAGCTTGAGGGTGGGCGAGCAGTACTTC.

By share of the sample, this clonotype is medium-sized. The V call is TRBV4-1, the J call TRBJ2-1, with D perhaps being TRBD1 or TRBD2 (5 bases each). This CDR3 has 12 residues. Trimming cost V 0 bases and J 15 bases, with 12 bases left between them. In germline, CDR1 is MGHRA, CDR2 YSYEKL. The CDR3 DNA sequence: TGCGCCAGCAGCCAAGATCGGGGCCATTCGTTCTTC. Encoded protein: CASSQDRGHSFF.

On this clonotype itself: Sequence at one end of the junction differs from germline and may be a read error. The rearrangement joins TRBV12-3 or TRBV12-4 to TRBJ2-3; TRBD1 might be the D (6 bases). This CDR3 is 14 amino acids long. The CDR3 coding sequence is TGTGCCAGCAGTTTTGGGCAAAGGACAGATATGCAGTATTTT. Protein sequence: CASSFGQRTDMQYF.

This clonotype was observed at least ten times. The chain carries TRBV5-4 and TRBJ2-1; 11 bases map to TRBD2. Germline values: CDR1 SGHNT, CDR2 YYREEE (reference sequence). Germline trimming cut 2 bases from V and 5 bases from J; bases unmatched to any gene: 3. There are 15 residues in the CDR3. As DNA, the CDR3 is TGTGCCAGCAGCTTTGGTAGCGGGAGGGACAATGAGCAGTTCTTC. Translating gives CASSFGSGRDNEQFF. Combining the CDR3 with reference TRBV5-4 and TRBJ2-1 gives the whole variable domain ETGVTQSPTHLIKTRGQQVTLRCSSQSGHNTVSWYQQALGQGPQFIFQYYREEENGRGNFPPRFSGLQFPNYSSELNVNALELDDSALYLCASSFGSGRDNEQFFGPGTRLTVL.

Details on this clonotype: At one end, the junction sequence differs from germline, possibly due to a read error. The chain is built from TRBV4-3 and TRBJ2-4; the D is unclear. Germline CDR1 LGHNA, CDR2 YSLEER. CDR3 length equals 12 residues. CDR3 sequence: CASGQDANILYF. DNA of the CDR3: TGCGCCAGCGGCCAAGATGCCAACATTCTGTACTTC.

With respect to this clonotype: A much larger clone differs by one base, so this may be a read error. V gene TRBV4-2 combines with J gene TRBJ2-3; tentatively, D is TRBD1 or TRBD2 (7 bases each). CDR1 LGHNA and CDR2 YNFKEQ come from the germline V gene. The length of the CDR3 is 17 residues. This CDR3 is CVSSQDVGGQGADTQYF. The CDR3 coding sequence is TGTGTCAGCAGCCAAGATGTGGGGGGGCAGGGGGCAGATACGCAGTATTTT.

On this clonotype itself: This may arise from a read error, as a much more abundant clone is one base away. The V call is TRBV7-9, the J call TRBJ1-2, with TRBD1 identical over 7 bases. Germline CDR1 reads SEHNR; CDR2 reads FQNEAQ (reference sequence). This CDR3 has 16 residues. Here the CDR3 reads CTSSLSQGTANYGYTF. In DNA, the CDR3 is TGTACCAGCAGCTTATCTCAAGGGACAGCTAACTATGGCTACACCTTC. The full variable domain, with the rest looked up from reference TRBV7-9 and TRBJ1-2, is DTGVSQNPRHKITKRGQNVTFRCDPISEHNRLYWYRQTLGQGPEFLTYFQNEAQLEKSRLLSDRFSAERPKGSFSTLEIQRTEQGDSAMYLCTSSLSQGTANYGYTFGSGTRLTVV.

The chain uses TRBV19 and TRBJ2-1; D is unresolved. V was pared by 5 bases and J by 4 bases, with 9 bases between. CDR3 length equals 13 residues. Germline loops: CDR1 LNHDA, CDR2 SQIVND (reference sequence). CDR3 sequence reads: CASSLSDYNEQFF. The CDR3 bases are TGTGCCAGTAGTTTAAGTGATTACAATGAGCAGTTCTTC.

Regarding this clonotype: This CDR3 fails to terminate in the conserved phenylalanine or tryptophan, so it likely reflects a read error. Because the CDR3's place on the DNA is in doubt, the DNA is left out and the CDR3 is given as listed by TCRdb. CDR3 residues: CASSYSPDRGNGYIL. V gene TRBV6-6 combines with J gene TRBJ1-2; the table's TRBD1 call for D was not verified on the DNA. Germline V gene data show CDR1 as MNHNY and CDR2 as SVGAGI (reference sequence). The CDR3 has 15 amino acids, counting both end residues.

The J gene is TRBJ2-1, the V gene TRBV11-2, with TRBD2 matching over 12 bases. The CDR3 is 20 residues long. Germline assignment: CDR1 SGHAT and CDR2 FQNNGV. After removal of 6 bases from V and 7 bases from J, the junction contained 22 bases not matched to a gene. The CDR3 here is CASRAGGTSGSGPGENEQFF. The DNA of the CDR3 is TGTGCCAGCAGAGCAGGAGGGACTAGCGGGTCGGGTCCGGGTGAAAATGAGCAGTTCTTC.

This clonotype has ten or more counts. This chain links TRBV20-1 with TRBJ2-1, with 7 bases matching TRBD1. Germline V gives CDR1 DFQATT, CDR2 SNEGSKA (reference sequence). V was clipped by 3 bases and J by 7 bases; unmatched bases: 3. The CDR3 has 12 amino acids. The CDR3 coding sequence is TGCAGTGCTAGCGGGACAGAAAATGAGCAGTTCTTC. Amino acids: CSASGTENEQFF.